This entry features one T cell receptor (beta chain) sequence. Antigen unknown. Random-hexamer reverse transcription was applied to about 0.45 to 1 ug RNA. MiXCR was run by TCRdb on the immunoSEQ multiplex PCR reads, yielding one entry per CDR3 protein. The sample holds 400,000 to 550,000 distinct CDR3 sequences; approximately 89% are singletons and the top ten take around 0.12%. In germline, CDR1 is SGHDT, CDR2 YYEEEE. The CDR3 runs to 17 residues. V was trimmed by 0 bases and J by 1 base, leaving 13 bases between them. TEMRA cells were FACS-enriched, unlike CD8+ and CD4+ T cells, which were negatively isolated. This record comes from a study of CD8 T cells in Susac syndrome. Points from the study as a whole: As the study acknowledged, the number of individuals in its TCR sequencing and HLA analysis was relatively small.

Sample: CD8+ T cells from PBMCs. The clonotype comes from a human donor with multiple sclerosis. The chain joins TRBV5-6 to TRBJ2-2; D gene uncertain. Here the CDR3 DNA reads TGTGCCAGCAGCTTGGCCTTACGACTTGAGAACACCGGGGAGCTGTTTTTT. This encodes CASSLALRLENTGELFF.